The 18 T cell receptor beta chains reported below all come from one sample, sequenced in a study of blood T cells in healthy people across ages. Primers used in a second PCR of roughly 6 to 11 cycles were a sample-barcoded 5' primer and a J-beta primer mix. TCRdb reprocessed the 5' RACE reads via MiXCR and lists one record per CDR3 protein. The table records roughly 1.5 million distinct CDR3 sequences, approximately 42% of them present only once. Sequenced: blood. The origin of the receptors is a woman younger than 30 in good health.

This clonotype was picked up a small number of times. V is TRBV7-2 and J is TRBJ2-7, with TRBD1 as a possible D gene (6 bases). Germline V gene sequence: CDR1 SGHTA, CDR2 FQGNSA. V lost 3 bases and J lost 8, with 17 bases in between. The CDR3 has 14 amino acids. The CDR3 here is CASSFGQPILQQYF. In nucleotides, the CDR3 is TGTGCCAGCAGCTTCGGACAGCCAATTCTACAGCAGTACTTC.

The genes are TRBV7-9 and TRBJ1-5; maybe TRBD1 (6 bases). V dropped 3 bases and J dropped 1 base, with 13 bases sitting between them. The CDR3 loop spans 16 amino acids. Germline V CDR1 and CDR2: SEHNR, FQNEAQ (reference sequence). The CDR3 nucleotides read TGTGCCAGCAGCTTCGAGGGGGGGATAAGCAATCAGCCCCAGCATTTT. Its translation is CASSFEGGISNQPQHF.

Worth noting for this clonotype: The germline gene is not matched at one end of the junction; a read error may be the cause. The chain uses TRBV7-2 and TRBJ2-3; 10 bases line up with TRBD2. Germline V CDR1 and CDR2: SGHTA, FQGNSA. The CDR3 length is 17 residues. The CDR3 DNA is TGTGCCAGCAGCTTTGGCGCTAGCGGGGGTAGCACAGATGCGCAGTATTTT. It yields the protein CASSFGASGGSTDAQYF. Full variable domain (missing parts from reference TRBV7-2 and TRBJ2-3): GAGVSQSPSNKVTEKGKDVELRCDPISGHTALYWYRQSLGQGLEFLIYFQGNSAPDKSGLPSDRFSAERTGGSVSTLTIQRTQQEDSAVYLCASSFGASGGSTDAQYFGPGTRLTVL.

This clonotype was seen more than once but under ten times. The CDR3 protein is CASSFFPGQGFLGGYTF. CDR3 in DNA: TGTGCCAGCAGTTTTTTTCCGGGACAGGGGTTTTTAGGTGGCTACACCTTC. The rearrangement joins TRBV28 to TRBJ1-2; 10 nucleotides match TRBD1. CDR3 size: 17 residues. The V gene end was trimmed by 3 bases and the J gene end by 7 bases; junction bases not matched to a gene: 14. The germline CDR1 and CDR2 sequences are MDHEN and SYDVKM.

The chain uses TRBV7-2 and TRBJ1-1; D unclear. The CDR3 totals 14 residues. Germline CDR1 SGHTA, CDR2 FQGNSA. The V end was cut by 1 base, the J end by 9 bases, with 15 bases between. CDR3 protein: CASSLDPNNAKAFF. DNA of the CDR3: TGTGCCAGCAGCTTAGACCCGAACAACGCAAAAGCTTTCTTT.

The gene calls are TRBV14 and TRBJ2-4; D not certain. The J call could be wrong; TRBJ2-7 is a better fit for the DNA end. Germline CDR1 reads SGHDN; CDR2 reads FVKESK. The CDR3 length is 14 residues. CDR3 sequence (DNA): TGTGCCAGCAGCCAAGCCCGTCCATTCTACGAGCAGTACTTC. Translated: CASSQARPFYEQYF.

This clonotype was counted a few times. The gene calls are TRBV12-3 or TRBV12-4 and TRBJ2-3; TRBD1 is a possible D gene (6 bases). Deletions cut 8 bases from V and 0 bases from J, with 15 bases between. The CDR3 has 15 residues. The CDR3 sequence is CASHPRQGSTDTQYF. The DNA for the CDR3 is TGTGCCAGCCATCCTCGTCAGGGGAGCACAGATACGCAGTATTTT.

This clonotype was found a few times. The CDR3 region has the DNA TGCGCCAGCAGCTTGTTTGAAGAGACAGGGGGCTTGAAAGAGACCCAGTACTTC. Encoded protein: CASSLFEETGGLKETQYF. This sequence joins TRBV5-1 and TRBJ2-5, with 10 bases lining up with TRBD1. This CDR3 has 18 amino acids. Unmatched junction bases numbered 12, after V lost 1 base and J lost 3 bases. Germline V CDR1 and CDR2: SGHRS, YFSETQ.

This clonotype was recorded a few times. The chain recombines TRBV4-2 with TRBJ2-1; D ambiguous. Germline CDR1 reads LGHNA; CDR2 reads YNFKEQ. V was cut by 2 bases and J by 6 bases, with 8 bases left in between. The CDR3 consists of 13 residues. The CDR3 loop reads CASSQRTFNEQFF. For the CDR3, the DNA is TGTGCCAGCAGCCAACGAACGTTCAATGAGCAGTTCTTC.

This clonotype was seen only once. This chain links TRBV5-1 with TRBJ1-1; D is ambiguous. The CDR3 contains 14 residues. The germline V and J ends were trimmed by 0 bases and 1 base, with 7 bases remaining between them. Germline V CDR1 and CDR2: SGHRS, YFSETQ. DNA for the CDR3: TGCGCCAGCAGCTTGGTAGTTCAGAACACTGAAGCTTTCTTT. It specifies CASSLVVQNTEAFF.

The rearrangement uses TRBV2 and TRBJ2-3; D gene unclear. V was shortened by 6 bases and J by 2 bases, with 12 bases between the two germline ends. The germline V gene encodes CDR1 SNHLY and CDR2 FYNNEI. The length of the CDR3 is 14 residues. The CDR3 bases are TGTGCCAGCAGGAATCGGGCCTTCACAGATACGCAGTATTTT. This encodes CASRNRAFTDTQYF.

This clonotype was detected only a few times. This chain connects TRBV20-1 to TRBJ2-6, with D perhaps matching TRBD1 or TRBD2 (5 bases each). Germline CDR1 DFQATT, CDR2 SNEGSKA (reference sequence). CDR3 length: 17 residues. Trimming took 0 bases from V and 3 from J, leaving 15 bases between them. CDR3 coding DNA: TGCAGTGCTAGAGACGGGACGGCATTCATTGGGGCCAACGTCCTGACTTTC. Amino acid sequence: CSARDGTAFIGANVLTF.

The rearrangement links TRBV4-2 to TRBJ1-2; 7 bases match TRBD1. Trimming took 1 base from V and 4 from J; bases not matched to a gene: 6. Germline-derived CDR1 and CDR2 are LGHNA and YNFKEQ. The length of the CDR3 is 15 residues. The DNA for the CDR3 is TGTGCCAGCAGCCAAGTGTCAGGGGGGCTCTATGGCTACACCTTC. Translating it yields CASSQVSGGLYGYTF.

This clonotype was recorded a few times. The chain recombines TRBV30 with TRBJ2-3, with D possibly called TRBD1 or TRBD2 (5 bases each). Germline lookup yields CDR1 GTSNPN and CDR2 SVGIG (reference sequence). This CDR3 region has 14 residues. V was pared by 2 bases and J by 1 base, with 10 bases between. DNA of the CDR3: TGTGCCTGGAGTAACGGGGCTGGCACAGATACGCAGTATTTT. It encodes CAWSNGAGTDTQYF.

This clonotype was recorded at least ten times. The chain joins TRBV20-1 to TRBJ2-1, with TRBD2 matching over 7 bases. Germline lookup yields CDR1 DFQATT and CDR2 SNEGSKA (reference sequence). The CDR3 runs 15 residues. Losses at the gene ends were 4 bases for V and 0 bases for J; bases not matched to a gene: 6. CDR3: CSATSGDNSYNEQFF. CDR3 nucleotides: TGCAGTGCTACGAGCGGGGATAACTCCTACAATGAGCAGTTCTTC.

The CDR3 reads CASSLEGQGEETQYF. The CDR3 bases are TGCGCCAGCAGCTTGGAGGGACAGGGTGAGGAGACCCAGTACTTC. The rearrangement joins TRBV5-1 to TRBJ2-5, with 9 nucleotides matching TRBD1. The CDR3 contains 15 residues. Germline V gene sequence: CDR1 SGHRS, CDR2 YFSETQ. J was trimmed by 5 bases and V by 0 bases; bases with no gene match: 5.

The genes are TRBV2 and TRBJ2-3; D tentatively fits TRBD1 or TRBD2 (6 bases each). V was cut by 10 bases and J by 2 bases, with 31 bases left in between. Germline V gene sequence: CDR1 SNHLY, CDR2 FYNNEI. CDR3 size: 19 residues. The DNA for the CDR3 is TGTGCCATTATCCTGTGGGGGCGTAGGGCGGGATGGAACACAGATACGCAGTATTTT. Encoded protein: CAIILWGRRAGWNTDTQYF.

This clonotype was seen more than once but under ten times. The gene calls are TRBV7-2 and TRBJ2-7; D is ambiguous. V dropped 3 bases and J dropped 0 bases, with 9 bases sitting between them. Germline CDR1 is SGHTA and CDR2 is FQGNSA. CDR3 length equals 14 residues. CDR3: CASSFQIFSYEQYF. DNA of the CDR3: TGTGCCAGCAGCTTTCAAATATTCTCCTACGAGCAGTACTTC.